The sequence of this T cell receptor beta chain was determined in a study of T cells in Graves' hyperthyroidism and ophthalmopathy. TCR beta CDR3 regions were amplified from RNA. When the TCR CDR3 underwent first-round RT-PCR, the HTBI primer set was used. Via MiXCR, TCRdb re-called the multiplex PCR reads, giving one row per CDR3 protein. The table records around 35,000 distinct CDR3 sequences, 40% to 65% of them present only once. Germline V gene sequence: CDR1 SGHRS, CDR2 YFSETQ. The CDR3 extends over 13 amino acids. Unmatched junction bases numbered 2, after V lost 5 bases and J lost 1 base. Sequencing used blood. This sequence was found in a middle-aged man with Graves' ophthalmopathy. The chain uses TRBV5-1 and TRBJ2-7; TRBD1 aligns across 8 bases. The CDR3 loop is CASRGTGSYEQYF. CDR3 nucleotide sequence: TGCGCCAGCAGAGGGACAGGATCCTACGAGCAGTACTTC.